Sequencing of this T cell receptor (beta chain) was carried out in a study of vaccination effects on CD4 cells after COVID-19 (dated by TCRdb to 2021 to 2024). With regard to the full study: The ViraFEST assay stimulated PBMC with viral peptide pools and then used TCR sequencing to identify antigen-specific CD4+ T cell clonotypes by expansion. Some 2 million PBMC per well were cultured with approximately 10 ug/ml peptides in IMDM containing 5% human AB serum, approximately 10 IU/ml IL-2 and gentamicin. SARS-CoV-2 spike-specific CD4+ TCR repertoires from before and after mRNA vaccination were compared in COVID-19 convalescent patients and in infection-naive vaccine recipients. Cultures from other donors in the study were sequenced with the Oncomine TCR Beta short-read assay on an Illumina iSeq 100. Altogether, around ten COVID-19 convalescent patients and a few SARS-CoV-2-naive healthy vaccine recipients made up the full study. Across the study, the median time from the second dose to post-vaccine sampling was 72 days (range 14 to 241).

After around eleven days of culture, CD4+ T cells were isolated with the EasySep CD4+ T cell isolation kit. Two doses of either the BNT162b2 or the mRNA-1273 mRNA SARS-CoV-2 vaccine were administered to participants. None of the healthy vaccine recipients had a prior SARS-CoV-2 infection, which was confirmed by nucleocapsid antibody tests that came back negative both before and after vaccination. On days 3 and 7, half of the culture medium was replaced with fresh IL-2-containing medium. Unless otherwise noted, each peptide stimulation condition was cultured in triplicate wells. Using Ficoll-Paque Plus gradient centrifugation, PBMC were separated from whole blood and then either used fresh or cryopreserved at -140C. The QIAamp micro DNA kit was used to extract genomic DNA from the cultured CD4+ T cells. This clone was seen a single time. The clone's antigen remains unknown. Base-call qualities are not available, and no considerably larger clone is one nucleotide away.

What the research found in general, with its limitations: Among healthy vaccine recipients, nearly all vaccine-induced clones were SARS-CoV-2 mono-reactive, and just 1 of 255 was cross-reactive with common cold coronaviruses. Marked clonal contraction was observed in both infection-induced and vaccine-induced clones at late post-vaccination timepoints, consistent with waning T cell responses. The study was limited by a small number of convalescent patients and lacked early post-infection timepoints.

Receptor libraries were prepared by the immunoSEQ multiplex PCR assay. DNA from the cultured and isolated CD4+ T cells underwent TCR beta CDR3 sequencing. Per the source publication's procedure: The analysis removed non-productive TCR sequences, trimmed reads to the CDR3 region, and retained only CDR3s that were 7 or more amino acids long. Antigen-specific clonotypes were identified using the MANAFEST web app by comparison of expansion in peptide wells against reference cultures. Positive clones required FDR<0.05 expansion versus reference and all other wells, odds ratio above 5, and frequency above 0.1% in two replicate wells. A clonotype was called cross-reactive if it was significantly expanded both in SARS-CoV-2 spike wells and in at least one common cold coronavirus spike condition. Levenshtein distance calculated with the stringdist R package was used to assess CDR3 similarity, and unrooted trees were constructed with ape in R 3.6.1. TCRdb carries this immuneACCESS record with in-frame sequences only. Its versions omit some clonotypes, under half of them owing to an unresolved V gene in the studies checked, with the rest unexplained. The V and J calls and the clone size are those of that table, but D and trimming were determined from the DNA. This sample holds 50,000 to 80,000 clones; 70% to 80% were observed only once. The ten top clones hold under 2.5% of the sample.

This receptor was taken from a human donor who received a COVID-19 vaccine. The sequenced sample was CD4+ T cells from PBMCs cultured without peptide, obtained after COVID-19 vaccination.

The bases read TGTGCCAGCTCACTCGAGGCCCCATCCAGCAATCAGCCCCAGCATTTT. Its translation reads: CASSLEAPSSNQPQHF. This sequence uses TRBV18 and TRBJ1-5, with the D gene not clear enough to name. From the germline V gene, CDR1 is KGHSH and CDR2 is LQKENI. Spanning cysteine to phenylalanine, the CDR3 consists of 16 amino acids. CDR3 DNA only is kept here, 48 bases in frame from base 1. Trimming costs V 4 bases and J 1 base, and their ends lie 14 bases apart. The variable domain in full, with residues beyond the CDR3 obtained from the reference TRBV18 and TRBJ1-5 genes, is NAGVMQNPRHLVRRRGQEARLRCSPMKGHSHVYWYRQLPEEGLKFMVYLQKENIIDESGMPKERFSAEFPKEGPSILRIQQVVRGDSAAYFCASSLEAPSSNQPQHFGDGTRLSIL.